The entry that follows covers one TCR beta chain sequence. Its antigen is unidentified. Here immunoSEQ multiplex PCR was the method, and the copy in TCRdb shows in-frame clones only, minus some. The sample includes hundreds of thousands of clones, 75% to 95% of them seen just once. These data belong to a study of Ad26.COV2.S vaccination and SARS-CoV-2 variants. Across the study: The authors gave Ad26.COV2.S intramuscularly, either once or twice 56 days apart.

Whole-study findings and limits: Vaccinees showed greater spike-specific TCR breadth than placebo recipients.

The treatment was: roughly 18 received Ad26.COV2.S at low or high dose, single or two shots; several received placebo; per-sample allocation not given. Samples analyzed were those drawn on day 63 after the first vaccine or placebo injection. This adult donor, from Boston, was 18-55 years old. The CDR3 extends over 11 amino acids. Per germline, CDR1 SNHLY and CDR2 FYNNEI. Trimming pared 8 bases from V and 5 bases from J, leaving 9 bases between. The chain is built from TRBV2 and TRBJ1-1; D gene uncertain. Material: peripheral blood, obtained in a trial of Ad26.COV2.S vaccine versus placebo. The clonotype comes from a person between 18 and 65 years old who received the Ad26.COV2.S COVID-19 vaccine or a placebo. This CDR3 is CASLARTEAFF. In nucleotides, the CDR3 is TGTGCCAGCCTCGCCCGAACTGAAGCTTTCTTT. Complete variable domain (other parts from reference TRBV2 and TRBJ1-1): EPEVTQTPSHQVTQMGQEVILRCVPISNHLYFYWYRQILGQKVEFLVSFYNNEISEKSEIFDDQFSVERPDGSNFTLKIRSTKLEDSAMYFCASLARTEAFFGQGTRLTVV.